Sequencing of this TCR beta chain was carried out in a study of persistence of HIV-infected CD4 T cells (TCRdb year 2020). As for the study more broadly: The median time the participants had spent on suppressive ART was over 7 years. For the TCR cluster analysis across participants, 8 participants were included for CMV and about 7 participants for Gag. Anti-CD3/anti-CD28 stimulation activated a higher proportion of cells, with a lower memory fraction, than antigen stimulation. The study isolated CMV- and HIV-1 Gag-responding CD4+ T cells from ART-treated individuals to examine antigen-driven clonal expansion of HIV-1-infected cells. The clonality of all cells in each sorted population was measured by TCRbeta sequencing, and the clonality of infected cells was measured by proviral sequencing. Apart from a couple of participants who underwent leukapheresis at a single time point, peripheral blood samples of up to 180 mL were collected from participants at multiple time points.

The immunoSEQ hsTCRB assay version 4, run in survey mode, was used to sequence TCRbeta repertoires from genomic DNA. For TCRbeta sequencing, genomic DNA was diluted to roughly 10 ng/uL, and up to roughly 1 ug was used per sample. In the authors' own workflow: TCRbeta data analysis was done in ImmunoSeq Analyzer 3.0, and diversity was calculated on productive nucleotide rearrangements. Using the Immunarch R package, the improved Chao index served to estimate lower-bound TCR diversity and the Gini coefficient served to estimate clonality. Nucleotide rearrangements that differed but encoded the same CDR3beta amino acid sequence were counted as separate clonotypes. Differential abundance analysis found TCRbeta sequences that were significantly enriched in antigen-responding cells compared with anti-CD3/anti-CD28-activated cells. TCRs were clustered by predicted peptide-MHC specificity with GLIPH2, both within individual participants and across merged participant data sets. TCRdb stores this immuneACCESS table with in-frame sequences only. Part of the clones is absent; in the studies checked, under half of the shortfall reflects unresolved V genes, and no reason is known for the rest. V, J and clone size were drawn from that table, and D and trimming were deduced from the DNA. The sample records tens of thousands of clones, about nine tenths of which are singletons. Of the sample, 0.47% falls within the top ten clones.

With respect to this clone: No antigen is known for it. Base qualities were left out, and no much larger clone turns up one base away.

What the work shows at the level of the full study, not this receptor alone: Restriction of bulk TCR analyses to the rare CMV-responding cells that actually carried HIV-1 proviruses was not possible. Within the same sorted populations, TCR oligoclonality correlated with proviral oligoclonality. Only a small number of individuals took part in the study, and only a limited range of antigens was tested. Significantly lower TCRbeta richness was observed in CMV- and Gag-responding cells than in anti-CD3/anti-CD28-responding cells, and higher oligoclonality was observed in CMV-responding cells than in CD3/CD28-stimulated and Gag-responding cells. Enrichment of degenerate expanded CDR3beta sequences was found in antigen-responding cells, suggesting convergent selection of CD4+ responses to CMV and Gag.

Reading the label with the study, this specimen's treatment or condition is: suppressive antiretroviral therapy. As a nonspecific positive control representing the CD4+ T cell repertoire, the cells were stimulated with anti-CD3/anti-CD28 magnetic beads. CD4+ T cells that responded were sorted based on upregulation of both CD40 ligand and CD69. Participants were HIV-1-infected adults who started suppressive ART during chronic infection. For at least 4 years, the participants' plasma HIV-1 RNA had been undetectable, below 50 copies/mL. To be included, a participant needed positive CMV serology and a CD4+ T cell count above 400 cells/uL. Before stimulation, PBMCs were isolated using density centrifugation and depleted of CD8+ T cells. Stimulation of CD8-depleted PBMCs was carried out for about 20 hours with anti-CD28/CD49d costimulation, CD40-blocking antibody and enfuvirtide, to prevent new infections. Cell sorting was done on a Beckman Coulter MoFlo Legacy or XDP sorter, and dead cells were excluded with propidium iodide. The QIAamp DNA Mini Kit was used for genomic DNA extraction from samples above one million cells, and the Quick-DNA Microprep Kit was used otherwise.

Including the terminal cysteine and phenylalanine, the CDR3 comprises 13 residues. Only the CDR3 DNA is retained, 39 bases long and in frame from the first base. Reading the germline V gene gives CDR1 SNHLY and CDR2 FYNNEI. Germline trimming: 10 bases from V, 5 bases from J; junction bases outside gene matches: 8. Sequenced here: CD4+ T cells sorted from PBMCs after approximately 20-hour stimulation, sampled from a patient who received antiretroviral therapy. The cell subset or site label here, explained by the study, means: CD40L+CD69+ CD4 T cells responding to anti-CD3/anti-CD28 beads, representing the overall repertoire. The rearrangement combines TRBV2 with TRBJ2-3, with 8 bases in between that match TRBD2. This TCR was sampled from an adult woman with HIV who was CMV-seropositive. In nucleotides, the sequence is TGTGCCACCTCGCGGGGGGAGGAAGATACGCAGTATTTT. It translates as CATSRGEEDTQYF.